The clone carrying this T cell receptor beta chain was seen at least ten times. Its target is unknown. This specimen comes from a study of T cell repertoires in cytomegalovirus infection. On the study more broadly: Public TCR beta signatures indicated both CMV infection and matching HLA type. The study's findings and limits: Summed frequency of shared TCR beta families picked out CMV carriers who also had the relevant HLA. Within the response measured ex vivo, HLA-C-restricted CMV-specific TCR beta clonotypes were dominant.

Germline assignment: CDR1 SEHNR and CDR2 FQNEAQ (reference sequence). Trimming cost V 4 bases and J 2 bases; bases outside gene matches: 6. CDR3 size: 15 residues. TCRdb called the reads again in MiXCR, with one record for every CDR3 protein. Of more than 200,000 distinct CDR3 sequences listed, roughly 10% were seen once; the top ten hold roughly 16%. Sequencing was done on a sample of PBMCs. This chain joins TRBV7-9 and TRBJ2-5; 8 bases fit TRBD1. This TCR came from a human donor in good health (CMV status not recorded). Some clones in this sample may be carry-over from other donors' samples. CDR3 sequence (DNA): TGTGCCAGCAGCTATGGGACAGGAGTTCAAGAGACCCAGTACTTC. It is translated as CASSYGTGVQETQYF.